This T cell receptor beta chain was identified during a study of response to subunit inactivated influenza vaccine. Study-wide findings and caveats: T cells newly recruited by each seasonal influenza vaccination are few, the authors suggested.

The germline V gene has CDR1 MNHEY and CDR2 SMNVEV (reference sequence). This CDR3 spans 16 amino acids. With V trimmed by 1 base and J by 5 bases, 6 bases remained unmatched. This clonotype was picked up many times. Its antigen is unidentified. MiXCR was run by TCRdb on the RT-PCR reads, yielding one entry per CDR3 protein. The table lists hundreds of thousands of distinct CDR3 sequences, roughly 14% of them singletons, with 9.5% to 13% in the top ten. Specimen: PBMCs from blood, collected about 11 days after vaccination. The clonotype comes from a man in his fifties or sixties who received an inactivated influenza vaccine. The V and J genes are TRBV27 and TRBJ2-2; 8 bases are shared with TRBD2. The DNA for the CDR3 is TGTGCCAGCAGTTTATTCGGGGGGGCTTCAACCGGGGAGCTGTTTTTT. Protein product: CASSLFGGASTGELFF.